The sequence of this T cell receptor beta chain was determined in a study of patients and donors after allogeneic stem cell transplantation. A single record per CDR3 protein comes from TCRdb applying MiXCR to the RT-PCR reads. The sample holds approximately 410,000 distinct CDR3 sequences, approximately 16% seen once. CDR3 size: 14 residues. With 6 bases removed from V and 4 bases from J, the gap between germline ends came to 18 bases. The germline V gene has CDR1 DFQATT and CDR2 SNEGSKA (reference sequence). This sequence joins TRBV20-1 and TRBJ1-2, with D possibly being TRBD1 (5 bases). The sample consisted of blood, either unsorted or a sorted T cell fraction (not recorded which). The receptor was isolated from a human donor who was either an allogeneic HSCT recipient or a stem cell or donor lymphocyte infusion donor (not recorded which). It is not recorded whose cells these are; they may come from a transplant donor. In DNA, the CDR3 is TGCAGTGCCCCCGAAAAGGGGCAGAGCTATGGCTACACCTTC. Amino acids: CSAPEKGQSYGYTF.